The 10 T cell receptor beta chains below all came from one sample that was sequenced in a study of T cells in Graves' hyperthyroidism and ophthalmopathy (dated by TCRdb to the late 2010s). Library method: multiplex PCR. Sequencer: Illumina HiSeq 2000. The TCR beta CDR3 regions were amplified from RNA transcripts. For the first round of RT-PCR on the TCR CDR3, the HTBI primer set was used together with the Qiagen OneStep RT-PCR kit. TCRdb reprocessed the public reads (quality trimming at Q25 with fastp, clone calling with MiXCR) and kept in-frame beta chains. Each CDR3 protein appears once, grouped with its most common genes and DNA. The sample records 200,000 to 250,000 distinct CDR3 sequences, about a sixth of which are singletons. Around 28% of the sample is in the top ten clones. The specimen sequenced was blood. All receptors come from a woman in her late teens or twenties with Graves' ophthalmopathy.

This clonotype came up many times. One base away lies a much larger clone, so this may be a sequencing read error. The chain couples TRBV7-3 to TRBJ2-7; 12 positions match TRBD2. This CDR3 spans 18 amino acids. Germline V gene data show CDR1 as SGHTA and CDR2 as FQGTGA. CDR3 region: CASSLTDLGLAGPYGQYF. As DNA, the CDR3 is TGTGCCAGCAGCTTAACCGACCTGGGACTAGCGGGCCCCTACGGGCAGTACTTC.

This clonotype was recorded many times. This CDR3 is CASSQSVITEAFF. CDR3 DNA: TGTGCCAGCAGCCAATCAGTAATTACGGAAGCTTTCTTT. V and J are TRBV3-1 and TRBJ1-1; D gene uncertain. Germline V gives CDR1 LGHDT, CDR2 YNNKEL (reference sequence). This CDR3 spans 13 amino acids. V shed 2 bases and J shed 8 bases, with 12 bases lying between them. The full variable domain, rest sourced from reference TRBV3-1 and TRBJ1-1, is DTAVSQTPKYLVTQMGNDKSIKCEQNLGHDTMYWYKQDSKKFLKIMFSYNNKELIINETVPNRFSPKSPDKAHLNLHINSLELGDSAVYFCASSQSVITEAFFGQGTRLTVV.

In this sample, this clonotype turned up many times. This CDR3 reads CASSSQRVGYTF. The DNA for the CDR3 is TGTGCCAGCAGTTCCCAACGGGTTGGCTACACCTTC. The chain is built from TRBV6-1 and TRBJ1-2; D not certain. The CDR3 runs 12 residues. CDR1 MNHNS and CDR2 SASEGT come from the germline V gene. V lost 5 bases, J lost 7 bases, and 11 bases lay in between.

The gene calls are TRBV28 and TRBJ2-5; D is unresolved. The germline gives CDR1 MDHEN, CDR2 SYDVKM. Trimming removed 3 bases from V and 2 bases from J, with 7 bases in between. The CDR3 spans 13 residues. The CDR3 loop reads CASSFGVQETQYF. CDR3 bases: TGTGCCAGCAGTTTCGGTGTACAAGAGACCCAGTACTTC.

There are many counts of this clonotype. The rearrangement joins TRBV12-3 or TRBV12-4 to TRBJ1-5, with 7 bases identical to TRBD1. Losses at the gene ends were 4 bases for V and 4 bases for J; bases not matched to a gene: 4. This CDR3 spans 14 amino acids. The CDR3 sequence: CASSSGTENQPQHF. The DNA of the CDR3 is TGTGCCAGCAGTTCCGGGACAGAGAATCAGCCCCAGCATTTT.

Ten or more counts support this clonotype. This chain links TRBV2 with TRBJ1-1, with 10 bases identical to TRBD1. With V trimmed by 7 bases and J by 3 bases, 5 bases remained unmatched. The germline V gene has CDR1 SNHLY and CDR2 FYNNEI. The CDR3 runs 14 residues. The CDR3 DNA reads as TGTGCCAGCATCTGGGACAGGGGATACACTGAAGCTTTCTTT. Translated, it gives CASIWDRGYTEAFF.

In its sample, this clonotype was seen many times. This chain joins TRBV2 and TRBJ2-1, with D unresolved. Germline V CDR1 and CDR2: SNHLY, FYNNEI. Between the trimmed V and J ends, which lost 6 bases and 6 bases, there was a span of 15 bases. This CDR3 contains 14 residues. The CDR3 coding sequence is TGTGCCAGCAGGCCCTCACCGGGCCGCAATGAGCAGTTCTTC. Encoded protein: CASRPSPGRNEQFF.

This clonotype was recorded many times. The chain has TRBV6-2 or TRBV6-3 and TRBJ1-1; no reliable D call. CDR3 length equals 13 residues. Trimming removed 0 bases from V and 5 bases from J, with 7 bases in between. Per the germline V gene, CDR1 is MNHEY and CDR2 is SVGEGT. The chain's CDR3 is CASSYSLMTEAFF. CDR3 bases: TGTGCCAGCAGTTACTCTTTGATGACTGAAGCTTTCTTT.

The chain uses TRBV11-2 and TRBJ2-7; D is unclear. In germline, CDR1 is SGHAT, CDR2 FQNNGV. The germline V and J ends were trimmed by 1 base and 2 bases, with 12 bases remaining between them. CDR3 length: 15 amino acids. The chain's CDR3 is CASSLAFRQPYEQYF. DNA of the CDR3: TGTGCCAGCAGCTTAGCATTTCGGCAGCCCTACGAGCAGTACTTC.

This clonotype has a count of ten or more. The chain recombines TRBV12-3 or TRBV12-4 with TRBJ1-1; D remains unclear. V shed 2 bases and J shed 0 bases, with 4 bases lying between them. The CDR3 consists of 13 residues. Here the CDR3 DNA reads TGTGCCAGCAGTTTATCGGTGAACACTGAAGCTTTCTTT. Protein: CASSLSVNTEAFF.